The rows below give T cell receptor beta chains drawn from one sample of a study of beta chain features in type 1 diabetes. Produced via immunoSEQ multiplex PCR; TCRdb's table is partial and in-frame only. The table lists under 550,000 clones, more than 9.5% of them singletons. Sequencing was carried out using naive CD4+ T cells from blood. The receptor source for this set is a young woman in good health. The CDR3 runs from the conserved cysteine through the conserved F or W. Fields, in order: V gene, D gene, clone size, J gene, CDR3 DNA, CDR3 protein. A D gene is named only where the DNA matches it firmly. Only some rows state a clone size, as once, few, many or a class for expanded clones.

V: TRBV9
D: NA
size: NA
J: TRBJ2-3
DNA: TGTGCCAGCAGCGTAGTGTCTAGCACAGATACGCAGTATTTT
CDR3: CASSVVSSTDTQYF

V: TRBV2
D: TRBD1
size: few
J: TRBJ2-5
DNA: TGTGCCAGCAGTGACAGGGGGCGGGTGACCCAGTACTTC
CDR3: CASSDRGRVTQYF

V: TRBV29-1
D: NA
size: NA
J: TRBJ1-1
DNA: TGCAGCGGCGGAAGGGTGAACACTGAAGCTTTCTTT
CDR3: CSGGRVNTEAFF

V: TRBV9
D: NA
size: NA
J: TRBJ2-5
DNA: TGTGCCAGCAGCCCCTCCAGCGGCCAAGAGACCCAGTACTTC
CDR3: CASSPSSGQETQYF

V: TRBV5-1
D: NA
size: few
J: TRBJ2-1
DNA: TGCGCCAGCAGAAGATCGGGGGACAGATTTTTGAATGAGCAGTTCTTC
CDR3: CASRRSGDRFLNEQFF

V: TRBV12-5
D: NA
size: NA
J: TRBJ2-5
DNA: TGTGCTAGTGGTTACGGAGGAGGGGTCGAGACCCAGTACTTC
CDR3: CASGYGGGVETQYF

V: TRBV29-1
D: NA
size: NA
J: TRBJ2-3
DNA: TGCAGCGTTGTAAGTTGGCTGGGCACAGATACGCAGTATTTT
CDR3: CSVVSWLGTDTQYF

V: TRBV2
D: TRBD1
size: NA
J: TRBJ1-2
DNA: TGTGCCAGCAGTGAAAGGACAGGGTTGTTTGGCTACACCTTC
CDR3: CASSERTGLFGYTF

V: TRBV5-1
D: NA
size: NA
J: TRBJ2-5
DNA: TGCGCCAGCAGCTTGACACAAGAGACCCAGTACTTC
CDR3: CASSLTQETQYF

V: TRBV9
D: NA
size: NA
J: TRBJ2-3
DNA: TGTGCCAGTCGCTCGGAGGGGGATACGCAGTATTTT
CDR3: CASRSEGDTQYF

V: TRBV7-2
D: TRBD2
size: NA
J: TRBJ2-7
DNA: TGTGCCAGCAGCTTAGCCGGGAGGGCCTACGAGCAGTACTTC
CDR3: CASSLAGRAYEQYF

V: TRBV9
D: NA
size: NA
J: TRBJ2-3
DNA: TGTGCCAGCAGCGTAGCTTCCACAGATACGCAGTATTTT
CDR3: CASSVASTDTQYF

V: TRBV7-9
D: TRBD1
size: few
J: TRBJ2-2
DNA: TGTGCCAGCAGATCGACAGGGTTTTCCGGGGAGCTGTTTTTT
CDR3: CASRSTGFSGELFF

V: TRBV7-6
D: NA
size: NA
J: TRBJ2-3
DNA: TGTGCCAGCAGCCCCCGGGACTGGTACACAGATACGCAGTATTTT
CDR3: CASSPRDWYTDTQYF

V: TRBV18
D: NA
size: few
J: TRBJ2-7
DNA: TGTGCCAGCTCACAAGGGGCACGGTACGAGCAGTACTTC
CDR3: CASSQGARYEQYF

V: TRBV5-1
D: NA
size: NA
J: TRBJ2-5
DNA: TGCGCCAGCAGCCTTCTGGAGACCCAGTACTTC
CDR3: CASSLLETQYF

V: TRBV29-1
D: TRBD1
size: NA
J: TRBJ2-3
DNA: TGCAGCGCCTCACCCCGGGACAGGGGTTCTGTTATAACAGATACGCAGTATTTT
CDR3: CSASPRDRGSVITDTQYF

V: TRBV6-5
D: NA
size: NA
J: TRBJ1-5
DNA: TGTGCCGTGGGACTCGGGGCCCTCAATCAGCCCCAGCATTTT
CDR3: CAVGLGALNQPQHF

V: TRBV5-1
D: NA
size: few
J: TRBJ2-3
DNA: TGCGCCAGCAGTCGAAAAGAGGCCGACCCCCGGGATACGCAGTATTTT
CDR3: CASSRKEADPRDTQYF

V: TRBV5-1
D: NA
size: NA
J: TRBJ2-1
DNA: TGCGCCAGCAGCCTCTTCGAGAGTTTGGGCTACAATGAGCAGTTCTTC
CDR3: CASSLFESLGYNEQFF